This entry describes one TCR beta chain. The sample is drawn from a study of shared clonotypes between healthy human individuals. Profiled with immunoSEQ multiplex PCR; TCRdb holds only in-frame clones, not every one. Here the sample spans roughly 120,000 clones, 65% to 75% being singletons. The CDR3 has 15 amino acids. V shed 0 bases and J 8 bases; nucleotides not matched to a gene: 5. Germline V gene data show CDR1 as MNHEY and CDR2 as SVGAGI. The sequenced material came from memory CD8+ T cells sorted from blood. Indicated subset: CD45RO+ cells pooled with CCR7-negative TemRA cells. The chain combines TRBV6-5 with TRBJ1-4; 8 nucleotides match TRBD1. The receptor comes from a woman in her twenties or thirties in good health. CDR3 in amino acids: CASSYSSQGDEKLFF. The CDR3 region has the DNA TGTGCCAGCAGTTACTCGTCACAGGGGGACGAAAAACTGTTTTTT.